The 19 T cell receptor beta chains given below trace back to one sample, sequenced in a study of early T cells in non-severe SARS-CoV-2 infection. TCRdb used MiXCR to reprocess the 5' RACE reads, holding one entry per CDR3 protein. The sample gives approximately 81,000 distinct CDR3 sequences, about 13% of which show up once; 5.5% to 7.5% is in the top ten. Sequencing input: whole blood. These receptors originate from an adult who was a healthcare worker with PCR-confirmed SARS-CoV-2 infection or an uninfected control (not recorded which).

This clonotype was seen only a few times. The chain employs TRBV11-2 and TRBJ2-7; 7 nucleotides match TRBD2. The germline gives CDR1 SGHAT, CDR2 FQNNGV. This CDR3 region has 13 residues. V shed 7 bases, J shed 0 bases, and the junction held 3 bases outside the gene matches. The CDR3 coding sequence is TGTGCCAGCAAAAGCGGGGCCTCCTACGAGCAGTACTTC. It is translated as CASKSGASYEQYF.

The genes are TRBV7-6 and TRBJ2-3; D could derive from TRBD1 or TRBD2 (5 bases each). CDR3 length: 14 amino acids. The germline V gene encodes CDR1 SGHVS and CDR2 FNYEAQ. V shed 5 bases and J shed 2 bases, with 11 bases lying between them. The CDR3 loop reads CASSVGTITDTQYF. CDR3 coding DNA: TGTGCCAGCAGCGTGGGGACGATCACAGATACGCAGTATTTT.

The rearrangement links TRBV5-1 to TRBJ1-4, with 7 bases fitting TRBD1. The CDR3 length is 13 residues. J lost 3 bases, V lost 7 bases, and 3 bases had no gene match. Germline loops: CDR1 SGHRS, CDR2 YFSETQ. The CDR3 spells CASRQGPNEKLFF. As DNA, the CDR3 is TGCGCCAGCCGACAGGGCCCTAATGAAAAACTGTTTTTT.

This clonotype was picked up a small number of times. The chain employs TRBV5-1 and TRBJ1-4; 7 nucleotides align to TRBD1. Per germline, CDR1 SGHRS and CDR2 YFSETQ. The CDR3 totals 15 residues. With V trimmed by 7 bases and J by 4 bases, 10 bases remained unmatched. The CDR3 DNA sequence: TGCGCCAGCGGTCTCCGGGACAGCGGTAATGAAAAACTGTTTTTT. This gives the protein CASGLRDSGNEKLFF.

This clonotype was seen a few times. The gene calls are TRBV29-1 and TRBJ2-7; 7 bases match TRBD2. The V gene's germline CDR1 is SQVTM and CDR2 ANQGSEA. The J segment lost 5 bases and the V segment lost 6 bases, leaving 1 base of the junction unmatched. The CDR3 extends over 10 amino acids. The CDR3 loop is CSVGGNEQYF. Here the CDR3 DNA reads TGCAGCGTGGGGGGGAACGAGCAGTACTTC.

This clonotype was counted many times. The V call is TRBV12-3 or TRBV12-4, the J call TRBJ1-4, with D unclear. Trimming shortened V by 7 bases and J by 0 bases, and 9 bases separated the two germline ends. The CDR3 is made up of 14 amino acids. The CDR3 DNA reads TGTGCCAGCACGCGGGTGCCAACTAATGAAAAACTGTTTTTT. Protein product: CASTRVPTNEKLFF.

There are a few counts of this clonotype. CDR3 in amino acids: CASSRAAGRNEQYF. CDR3 DNA sequence: TGTGCCAGCAGCCGGGCCGCAGGGAGGAACGAGCAGTACTTC. This chain connects TRBV14 to TRBJ2-7; a possible D gene is TRBD2 (6 bases). Germline loops: CDR1 SGHDN, CDR2 FVKESK. The CDR3 totals 14 residues. The ends were cut back, 4 bases at V and 5 bases at J, with 15 bases in the middle.

The rearrangement links TRBV10-3 to TRBJ2-7, with 10 positions matching TRBD2. Germline V lookup: CDR1 ENHRY, CDR2 SYGVKD. V dropped 8 bases and J dropped 3; count of bases not matched to a gene: 4. This CDR3 is 13 amino acids long. The CDR3 coding sequence is TGTGCCATCGGGGGACTAGCGAACTACGAGCAGTACTTC. Translating gives CAIGGLANYEQYF.

The chain couples TRBV6-6 to TRBJ2-2; D may correspond to TRBD1 or TRBD2 (6 bases each). Germline V lookup: CDR1 MNHNY, CDR2 SVGAGI (reference sequence). V lost 8 bases to trimming and J lost 3 bases, with 16 bases between them. There are 15 residues in the CDR3. As DNA, the CDR3 is TGTGCCAGCGGGGACCCGGGGGCGGACACCGGGGAGCTGTTTTTT. Protein: CASGDPGADTGELFF.

This clonotype turned up a few times. The chain combines TRBV30 with TRBJ2-1, with TRBD1 matching 10 bases. From germline, CDR1 is GTSNPN and CDR2 SVGIG (reference sequence). Trimming removed 3 bases from V and 1 base from J; junction bases left unmatched: 12. The CDR3 has 18 amino acids. CDR3 loop: CAWRAGQGTLYSYNEQFF. The DNA of the CDR3 is TGTGCCTGGAGGGCGGGACAGGGGACACTCTATTCCTACAATGAGCAGTTCTTC.

There are a few counts of this clonotype. This chain joins TRBV11-2 and TRBJ2-3, with TRBD1 identical over 10 bases. Trimming took 5 bases from V and 3 from J; bases not matched to a gene: 2. CDR3 length equals 14 residues. Germline values: CDR1 SGHAT, CDR2 FQNNGV. The CDR3 reads CASSRGQGTDTQYF. CDR3 nucleotide sequence: TGTGCCAGCAGCCGGGGACAGGGGACAGATACGCAGTATTTT.

This sequence joins TRBV3-1 and TRBJ2-7; 8 nucleotides line up with TRBD1. The ends lost 2 bases at V and 1 base at J; junction bases unmatched: 4. CDR1 and CDR2 (germline): LGHDT, YNNKEL (reference sequence). The CDR3 extends over 15 amino acids. The CDR3 reads CASSQQGADSYEQYF. DNA for the CDR3: TGTGCCAGCAGCCAACAGGGGGCGGATTCCTACGAGCAGTACTTC.

This clonotype came up many times. The chain recombines TRBV7-9 with TRBJ2-7; the match to TRBD1 covers 8 bases. Per germline, CDR1 SEHNR and CDR2 FQNEAQ (reference sequence). This CDR3 is 15 amino acids long. The J segment lost 3 bases and the V segment lost 5 bases, leaving 9 bases of the junction unmatched. CDR3 sequence reads: CASSNHRGTVYEQYF. As DNA, the CDR3 is TGTGCCAGCAGCAATCACAGGGGGACCGTCTACGAGCAGTACTTC.

This clonotype was observed a handful of times. The rearrangement uses TRBV3-1 and TRBJ1-3; D ambiguous. The V and J ends lost 4 bases and 4 bases respectively, with 11 bases between them. The CDR3 extends over 14 amino acids. CDR1 LGHDT and CDR2 YNNKEL come from the germline V gene (reference sequence). In nucleotides, the CDR3 is TGTGCCAGCAGCCCCAGCAGATTCGGAAACACCATATATTTT. It translates to CASSPSRFGNTIYF. The full variable domain, in which reference TRBV3-1 and TRBJ1-3 provide the parts outside the CDR3, is DTAVSQTPKYLVTQMGNDKSIKCEQNLGHDTMYWYKQDSKKFLKIMFSYNNKELIINETVPNRFSPKSPDKAHLNLHINSLELGDSAVYFCASSPSRFGNTIYFGEGSWLTVV.

The rearrangement links TRBV5-5 to TRBJ1-6; a possible D gene is TRBD1 (5 bases). Between the trimmed V and J ends, which lost 1 base and 7 bases, there was a span of 12 bases. The CDR3 has 15 amino acids. CDR1 and CDR2 from the germline V gene are SGHKS and YYEKEE (reference sequence). The DNA of the CDR3 is TGTGCCAGCAGCTTGTCAGGGCAGATCAATTCACCCCTCCACTTT. Translation gives CASSLSGQINSPLHF.

This clonotype appeared a few times. V and J are TRBV12-3 or TRBV12-4 and TRBJ2-7; possibly TRBD1 or TRBD2 for D (5 bases each). The CDR3 has 15 amino acids. V shed 5 bases and J shed 3 bases, with 17 bases lying between them. CDR3 nucleotides: TGTGCCAGCAGTCGAACCGGGACGGGTATCTACGAGCAGTACTTC. Amino acids: CASSRTGTGIYEQYF.

The V and J genes are TRBV7-9 and TRBJ2-3; maybe TRBD2 (7 bases). Germline assignment: CDR1 SEHNR and CDR2 FQNEAQ (reference sequence). Trimming left V 2 bases short and J 5 bases short, with 14 bases between. There are 15 residues in the CDR3. CDR3 in amino acids: CASSLKGGEGDTQYF. The CDR3 DNA follows: TGTGCCAGCAGCTTAAAAGGGGGGGAAGGAGATACGCAGTATTTT.

The chain joins TRBV18 to TRBJ2-3; tentatively, D is TRBD2 (5 bases). V was clipped by 3 bases and J by 4 bases, with 14 bases between them. The CDR3 runs 15 residues. Germline V gene data show CDR1 as KGHSH and CDR2 as LQKENI. In DNA form, the CDR3 reads TGTGCCAGCTCACCGTGGTGGGGAGTACCAGATACGCAGTATTTT. Protein sequence: CASSPWWGVPDTQYF.

The chain joins TRBV21-1 to TRBJ2-1; the table's D call of TRBD1 was not tested on the DNA. TRBV21-1 is classified as a pseudogene. The CDR3 is 17 amino acids. CDR3 sequence: CASSIPRWGPSYNEQFF. Here the CDR3 DNA reads TGTGCCAGCAGCATCCCCCGGTGGGGTCCCTCCTACAATGAGCAGTTCTTC.